This record concerns one T cell receptor (beta chain) sequence. Only one count was recorded for this clone. No cognate antigen has been identified for it. Base qualities are not provided; no much larger clone lies one nucleotide away. Receptor amplification or capture employed the immunoSEQ multiplex PCR assay. A mixture of 60 forward primers for TCR Vbeta segments and 13 reverse primers for TCR Jbeta segments was used in the multiplex PCR. The CDR3 region of rearranged TCR beta genes was amplified from genomic DNA by a multiplex PCR assay. The Illumina HiSeq System was used to sequence the amplified TCR beta libraries as 87-base-pair reads. On the authors' methods: A later analysis tallied about 77 million unique TCR beta chains across the 666 repertoires, and about 10 million of those chains were shared by two or more donors. Raw reads were error-corrected and collapsed into unique sequences by a nearest-neighbor algorithm in which closely related sequences were merged to remove PCR and sequencing errors. V, D and J gene segments were assigned by aligning CDR3 sequences to IMGT reference sequences. For a sequence to be retained, a match of at least six nucleotides was required to both a V gene segment and a J gene segment. Rearrangements were called productive when the CDR3 lacked stop codons and stayed in frame with V and J; all others were non-productive. CDR3 was defined according to IMGT convention as the region running from the second conserved V-encoded cysteine to the conserved J-encoded phenylalanine. Sequences without an unambiguous match to a single V gene segment were excluded from the earlier analysis of a few hundred of the donors. In an earlier analysis of several hundred of the donors, V segments were called functional above 56.7% productive rearrangements and were called segregating when the between-donor standard deviation exceeded 5%. A statistical classification framework was built for diagnosing cytomegalovirus status from the catalog of TCR beta chain sequences. In a later analysis, V and J genes were assigned by comparing TCR nucleotide sequences against IMGT/GENE-DB human TR gene sequences. The TCRdist pipeline was used in a later analysis to assign CDR3 sequences and most-parsimonious VDJ recombination scenarios. In a later analysis, each TCR beta chain was defined by its CDR3 amino acid sequence together with its V-gene family, and reads lacking a unique V-gene family were excluded. To address suspected cross-contamination and a sequencing artifact, a later analysis removed approximately 590 highly shared, low-generation-probability nucleotide sequences. In a later analysis, a clonal expansion index for each public chain was calculated from normalized within-repertoire ranks of inferred template counts. In a later analysis, generation probabilities were computed using a VDJ recombination model fitted to out-of-frame rearrangements, and the results were checked against IGoR. A later analysis scored TCR-TCR, TCR-HLA and TCR-CMV co-occurrence with hypergeometric tests, applying a repertoire-size bias correction to TCR pairs. False discovery rates were estimated in a later analysis by permuting HLA or CMV assignments 20 times. In a later analysis, co-occurring TCRs were grouped using DBSCAN, and TCRdist sequence similarity was added for clustering within HLA-allele-positive subsets. Co-occurrence clustering excluded repertoires with fewer than 30,000 or more than 120,000 public chains, plus five with anomalous nucleotide sharing. What TCRdb holds here is the immuneACCESS table cut down to in-frame rearrangements. Part of the clones is not present; checked against another copy, under half of the missing clones reflect an unresolved V gene, and the others are unexplained. That table furnishes V, J and clone size, whereas the DNA furnished D and trimming. The sample yields over 150,000 clones; about 80% were counted once. The ten largest clonotypes hold less than 4.5% of the sample.

The cohort consisted of 666 healthy bone marrow donors. Cohort members were all nominally healthy when sampled, although unrecorded immune exposures were likely present. The donor tested CMV seropositive, placing the donor among the approximately 290 seropositive members of the cohort. A peripheral blood sample was collected from each donor, and TCR beta sequencing was performed on peripheral blood mononuclear cells. Genomic DNA extraction from the blood cell samples was performed with the Qiagen DNeasy Blood Extraction Kit. This sample was taken from a study of cytomegalovirus exposure and HLA in healthy donors (dated 2017 in TCRdb). Context from the whole study: An earlier analysis of some 550 of the donors reported about 290 Gb of sequence data and more than 90 million unique TCR beta sequences from approximately 180 million T cells. Approximately 300 gigabases of sequencing data and 70 million to 95 million unique TCR sequences made up an early release that covered 500 to 700 HLA-typed donors. Of the 350 to 450 genotyped donors, over 80% were placed in the genetic ancestry cluster associated with self-reported Caucasian donors. The study aimed to test whether signatures of past pathogen exposure could be identified by cataloging public T cell receptors. The study profiled the T cell repertoires of hundreds of subjects by immunosequencing and related them to cytomegalovirus serostatus. Along with the approximately 650-subject first cohort, a separate validation cohort of about 110 different subjects was used. To predict cytomegalovirus infection status, the study combined high-throughput TCR immunosequencing, statistical association of individual TCRs with disease status, and machine learning. A later analysis re-analyzed previously published TCR beta repertoires from approximately 700 donors and added high-resolution HLA genotyping to study TCR occurrence patterns. The later analysis used no new phenotypic data to find candidate immune exposures, relying instead on TCR beta sequences and their occurrence across donors. An earlier analysis of 587 of the donors used high-throughput TCR beta sequencing to judge whether each TCR beta V gene segment behaved as functional or pseudogenic. Donor age, sex, ethnicity and CMV serostatus were compiled alongside the repertoire data. In a later genetic analysis, genome-wide SNP genotypes for about three fifths of the roughly 670 donors were used, and that subset was treated as a discovery cohort. Every discovery cohort repertoire had been produced on one sequencing platform. HLA typing included class I and class II loci at four-digit resolution. The number of donors typed differed by locus, with roughly 629-640 for A, B, C, DRB1 and DQB1, over 500 for DQA1, 600 to 610 for DPA1, and around 430 for DPB1. About five DR-DQ haplotypes were treated as single units for association and clustering because of strong linkage in the cohort. On average, over 200,000 unique TCR beta nucleotide sequences were sequenced per donor among about 400 genotyped donors of the cohort, with roughly a sixth of those sequences being non-productive. The investigation overall reported the following: The only immune exposure information available for the cohort was CMV serostatus. Because some donors lacked HLA typing at each locus, the association tests relied only on the typed subset. The authors suggested that the approach could potentially be generalized to other disease states and immunological phenotypes. The study listed approximately 160 TCR beta chains as associated with cytomegalovirus. This cohort had only TCR beta chains sequenced, and the lack of alpha or paired-chain data limited which features could be detected. A further reported finding was that TCR beta sequences accurately predicted the HLA-A and HLA-B alleles for most subjects in the first cohort. In a later analysis, several top co-occurrence clusters were reported to appear linked to parvovirus B19, influenza, CMV and Epstein-Barr virus. A cluster of highly shared sequence variants was judged likely to be a technical artifact of the sequencing pipeline. The classifier was reported to diagnose cytomegalovirus status with high specificity and sensitivity in both the original cohort and the validation cohort. Sequencing depth was assumed to be roughly uniform across donors in the presence/absence analyses, though that assumption may not hold. A later analysis found that HLA-associated TCR beta chains were more clonally expanded and had lower generation probabilities than equally common non-associated chains. In an earlier analysis of some 550 of the donors, most TCR beta V segments were observed in productive rearrangements about 87% or about 30% of the time, broadly matching IMGT annotations. Correlated functional status among segregating V segments might be attributable to linkage disequilibrium, but an unknown experimental factor could not be ruled out. Three of the identified cytomegalovirus-associated TCR beta chains were confirmed in vitro to be specific for cytomegalovirus antigens. Because the 87-base-pair reads could not distinguish some IMGT-functional V segments, including TRBV6-2 and TRBV6-3, those segments were excluded. In a later genetic analysis, a missense DCLRE1C variant was associated with V-gene and J-gene trimming of TCR beta chains, and the association was replicated in an independent cohort. The earlier analysis of fewer than 750 of the donors excluded over 15 rarely observed V segments, including chromosome 9 orphons, because counts were too low. According to a later analysis, TCR association rates differed among HLA loci, with DRB1 alleles showing the most associated TCRs and HLA-C alleles showing the fewest. When HLA alleles, especially DR and DQ, strongly co-occurred, TCR associations were difficult to assign to individual alleles. Across donors, most TCR sequences were observed very rarely, whereas some public TCRs were present in many individuals. According to a later analysis, most CMV-associated TCR beta chains appeared to be HLA-restricted, and the HLA associations seemed to be driven largely by CMV exposure. In a later analysis, over 15,000 TCR beta sequences were associated with specific HLA alleles at a false discovery rate of 0.05. A later genetic analysis reported fewer N-insertions in productive TCRs among donors in an Asian-associated ancestry cluster than the roughly 720-donor mean.

The V end loses 2 bases and the J end loses 9 bases, and a stretch of 13 bases separates them. For CDR1 and CDR2, the germline V gene (reference sequence) lists GTSNPN and SVGIG. The CDR3 measures 12 amino acids from cysteine to phenylalanine. The kept DNA is CDR3 alone, 36 bases in frame from the first base. The chain joins TRBV30 to TRBJ1-2, with the D gene not clear enough to name. The clonotype was recovered from a woman aged 60-70 years in good health and CMV-seropositive. The specimen was PBMCs. The CDR3 reads as follows: CAWSRGAGRYTF. The sequenced DNA: TGTGCCTGGAGTAGAGGCGCGGGCCGCTACACCTTC.